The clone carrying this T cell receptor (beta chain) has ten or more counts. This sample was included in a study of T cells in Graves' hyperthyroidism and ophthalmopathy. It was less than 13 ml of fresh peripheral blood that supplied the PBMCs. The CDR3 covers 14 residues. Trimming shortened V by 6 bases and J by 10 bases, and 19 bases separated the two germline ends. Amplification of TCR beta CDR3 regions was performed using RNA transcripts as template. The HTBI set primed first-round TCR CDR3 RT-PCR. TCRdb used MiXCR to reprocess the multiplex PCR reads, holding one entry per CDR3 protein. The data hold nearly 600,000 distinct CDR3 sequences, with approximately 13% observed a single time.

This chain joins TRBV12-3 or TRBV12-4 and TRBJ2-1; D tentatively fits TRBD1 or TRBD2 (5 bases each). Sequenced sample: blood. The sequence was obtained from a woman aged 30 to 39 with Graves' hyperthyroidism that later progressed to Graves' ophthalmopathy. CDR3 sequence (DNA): TGTGCCAGCAGGACAAAAGGGGCAGGGACGGAGCAGTTCTTC. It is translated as CASRTKGAGTEQFF.